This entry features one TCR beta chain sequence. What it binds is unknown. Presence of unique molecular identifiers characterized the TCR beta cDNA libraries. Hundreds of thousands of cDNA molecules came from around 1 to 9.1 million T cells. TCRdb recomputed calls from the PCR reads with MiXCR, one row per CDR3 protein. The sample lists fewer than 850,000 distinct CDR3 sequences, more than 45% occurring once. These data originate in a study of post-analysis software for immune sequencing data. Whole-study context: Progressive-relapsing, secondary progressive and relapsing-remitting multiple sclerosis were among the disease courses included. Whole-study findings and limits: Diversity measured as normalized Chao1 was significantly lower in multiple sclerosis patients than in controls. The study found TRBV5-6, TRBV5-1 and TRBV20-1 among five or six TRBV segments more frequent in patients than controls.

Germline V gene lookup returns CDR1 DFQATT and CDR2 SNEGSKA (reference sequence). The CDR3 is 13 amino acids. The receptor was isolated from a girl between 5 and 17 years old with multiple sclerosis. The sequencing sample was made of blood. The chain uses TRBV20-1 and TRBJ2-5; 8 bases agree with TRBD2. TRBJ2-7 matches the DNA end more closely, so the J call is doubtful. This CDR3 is CSARRLAGDEQYF. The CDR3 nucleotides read TGCAGTGCCCGCAGGCTAGCGGGCGACGAGCAGTACTTC.